This T cell receptor (beta chain) was recorded in a study of shared clonotypes between healthy human individuals. Germline V gives CDR1 SNHLY, CDR2 FYNNEI. The CDR3 is made up of 13 amino acids. Losses at the gene ends were 4 bases for V and 3 bases for J; bases not matched to a gene: 3. Data came from immunoSEQ multiplex PCR; TCRdb stores just in-frame clones and leaves some out. The profile shows 400,000 or so clones, roughly 96% of them singletons. The TCR originated in a man aged 25 to 45 in good health. The sequencing input was memory CD8+ T cells sorted from blood. Described subset: CD45RO+ cells pooled with CCR7-negative TemRA cells. The genes are TRBV2 and TRBJ2-7; 7 bases agree with TRBD2. DNA for the CDR3: TGTGCCAGCAGTGGGCGGGAGTTCTACGAGCAGTACTTC. Protein sequence: CASSGREFYEQYF.